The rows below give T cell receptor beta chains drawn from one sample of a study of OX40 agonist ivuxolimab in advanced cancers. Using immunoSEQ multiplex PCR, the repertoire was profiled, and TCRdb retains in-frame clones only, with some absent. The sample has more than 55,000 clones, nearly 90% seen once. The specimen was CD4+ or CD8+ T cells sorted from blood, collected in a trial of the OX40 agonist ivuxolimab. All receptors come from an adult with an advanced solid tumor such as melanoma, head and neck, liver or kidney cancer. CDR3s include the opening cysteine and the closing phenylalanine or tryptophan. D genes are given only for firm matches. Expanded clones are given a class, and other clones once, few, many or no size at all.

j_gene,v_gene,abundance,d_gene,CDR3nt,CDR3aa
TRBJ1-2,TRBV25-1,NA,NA,TGTGCCAGCAGTACACCCAGCAGCTATGGCTACACCTTC,CASSTPSSYGYTF
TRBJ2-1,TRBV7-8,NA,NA,TGTGCCAGCAGCTTACCGGGGCGGGCGGCATCAACCTGGGGACAGTTCTTC,CASSLPGRAASTWGQFF
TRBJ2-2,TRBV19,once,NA,TGTGCCAGTAGTATAGACAGCACCGGGGAGCTGTTTTTT,CASSIDSTGELFF
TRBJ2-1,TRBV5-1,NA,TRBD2,TGCGCCAGCAGCTTGGTATCCGGGACTAGGTCAGATGAGCAGTTCTTC,CASSLVSGTRSDEQFF
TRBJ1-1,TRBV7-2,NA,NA,TGTGCCAGCAGCCATGCGGGGGAGTGGGCTTTCTTT,CASSHAGEWAFF
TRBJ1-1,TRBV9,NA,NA,TGTGCCAGCAGCCTGAACGTAGCGAACACTGAAGCTTTCTTT,CASSLNVANTEAFF
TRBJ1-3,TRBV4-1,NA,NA,TGCGCCAGCAGCCAAGATGGGGGATCTGGAAACACCATATATTTT,CASSQDGGSGNTIYF
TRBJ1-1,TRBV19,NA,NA,TGTGCCAGTAGTATGTGGAGAAGGGGACCGAACACTGAAGCTTTCTTT,CASSMWRRGPNTEAFF
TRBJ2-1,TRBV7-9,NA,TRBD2,TGTGCCAGCAGATCCACCGTGCTAGCGGGATTATCCTACAATGAGCAGTTCTTC,CASRSTVLAGLSYNEQFF
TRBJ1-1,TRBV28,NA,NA,TGTGCCAGCAGCTACAGCCTCGAAGCTTTCTTT,CASSYSLEAFF
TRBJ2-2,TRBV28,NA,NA,TGTGCCAGCAGTTCGAACAGGGAGAACCCGAACACCGGGGAGCTGTTTTTT,CASSSNRENPNTGELFF
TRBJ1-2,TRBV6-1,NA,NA,TGTGCCAGCACCCAAGGGGATGGCTACACCTTC,CASTQGDGYTF
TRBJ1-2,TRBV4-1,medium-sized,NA,TGCGCCAGCAGCCAAGATCAGACAGCTTTCTACACCTTC,CASSQDQTAFYTF
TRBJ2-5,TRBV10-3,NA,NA,TGTGCCATCAGTGAGAACGACAGAAGACATTACTTC,CAISENDRRHYF
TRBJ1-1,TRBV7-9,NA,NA,TGTGCCAGCAGCCCCGGGACTGAAGCTTTCTTT,CASSPGTEAFF
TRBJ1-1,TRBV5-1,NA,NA,TGCGCCAGCAAATCGGGGGGTAGAACTGAAGCTTTCTTT,CASKSGGRTEAFF
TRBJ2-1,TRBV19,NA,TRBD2,TGTGCCAGTAGTCAGGCGGGAGGGCCGGGTGAGCAGTTCTTC,CASSQAGGPGEQFF
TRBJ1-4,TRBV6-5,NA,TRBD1,TGTGCCAGCAGCGGACAGGGAGGGGAAAAACTGTTTTTT,CASSGQGGEKLFF
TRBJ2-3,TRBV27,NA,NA,TGTGCCAGCGGGCTATTCACAGATACGCAGTATTTT,CASGLFTDTQYF
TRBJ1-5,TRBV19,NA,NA,TGTGCCAGTGGGTTAACAGCTTATAGCAATCAGCCCCAGCATTTT,CASGLTAYSNQPQHF
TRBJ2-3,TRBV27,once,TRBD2,TGTGCCAGCAGTCCTGGGACTAGCGGGAGGGTTGAAGTAACAGATACGCAGTATTTT,CASSPGTSGRVEVTDTQYF
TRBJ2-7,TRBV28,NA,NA,TGTGCCAGCAGCGAGGTCGGGGGCTACGAGCAGTACTTC,CASSEVGGYEQYF
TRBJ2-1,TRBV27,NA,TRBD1,TGTGCCAGCAGACCCGACAGGGGGCAGGGTGAGCAGTTCTTC,CASRPDRGQGEQFF
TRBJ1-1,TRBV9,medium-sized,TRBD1,TGTGCCAGCAGTCAGGGGGACGACACTGAAGCTTTCTTT,CASSQGDDTEAFF
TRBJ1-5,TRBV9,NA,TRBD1,TGTGCCAGCAGCGTGGGACAGGGGAATCAGCCCCAGCATTTT,CASSVGQGNQPQHF
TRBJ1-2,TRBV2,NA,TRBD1,TGTGCCAGCAGTACAGGGACAGCCTTTGGCTATGGCTACACCTTC,CASSTGTAFGYGYTF
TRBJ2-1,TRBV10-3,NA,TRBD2,TGTGCCATCAGTGCTAGCGGGGCCCCGGGGGATGAGCAGTTCTTC,CAISASGAPGDEQFF
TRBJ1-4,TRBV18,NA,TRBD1,TGTGCCAGCTCTAACTATCTACGGGACAGCTCGAATGAAAAACTGTTTTTT,CASSNYLRDSSNEKLFF
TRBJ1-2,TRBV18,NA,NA,TGTGCCAGCTCACCGGCACCCGCTGCTAACTATGGCTATACCTTC,CASSPAPAANYGYTF
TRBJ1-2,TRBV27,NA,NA,TGTGCCAGCAGTTTATCCGCCGGAGGGAGCTACACCTTC,CASSLSAGGSYTF
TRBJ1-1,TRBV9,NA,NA,TGTGCCAGCAGCGCCACAGGGATCAGGGTAGGCACTGAAGCTTTCTTT,CASSATGIRVGTEAFF
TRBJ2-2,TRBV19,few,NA,TGTGCCAGTAGTATACCAGGCACCGGGGAGCTGTTTTTT,CASSIPGTGELFF
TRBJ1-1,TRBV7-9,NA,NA,TGTGCCAGCAGCTTAGGGCTCGGGATTATGAACACTGAAGCTTTCTTT,CASSLGLGIMNTEAFF
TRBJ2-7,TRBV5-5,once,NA,TGTGCCAGCAGCCTAAACCTGGGGTCACACTACGAGCAGTACTTC,CASSLNLGSHYEQYF
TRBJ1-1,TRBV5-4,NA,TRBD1,TGTGCCAGCAGTATACAGGGGGCCGCTGAAGCTTTCTTT,CASSIQGAAEAFF
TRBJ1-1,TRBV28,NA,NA,TGTGCCAGCAGTTTAAGAATATTGGAATATCAAATGAACACTGAAGCTTTCTTT,CASSLRILEYQMNTEAFF
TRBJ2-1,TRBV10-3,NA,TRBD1,TGTGCCATCAGTGACCCGGGACAGGGTTTGGGCAATGAGCAGTTCTTC,CAISDPGQGLGNEQFF
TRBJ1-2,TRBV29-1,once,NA,TGCAGCGTTCCCGACATTTTGGGAGGCTACACCTTC,CSVPDILGGYTF
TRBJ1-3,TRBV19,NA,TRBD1,TGTGCCAGTAGTACCGGGACAGGGGGAGCCACCATATATTTT,CASSTGTGGATIYF
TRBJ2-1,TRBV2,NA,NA,TGTGCCAGCACTACCCGGGAGTGGGGTAATGAGCAGTTCTTC,CASTTREWGNEQFF
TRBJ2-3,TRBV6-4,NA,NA,TGTGCCAGCAGTGACTATAACAGCAGAGATACGCAGTATTTT,CASSDYNSRDTQYF
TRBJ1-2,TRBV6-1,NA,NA,TGTGCCAGCACCTTGACAGCAGACTACTATGGCTACACCTTC,CASTLTADYYGYTF
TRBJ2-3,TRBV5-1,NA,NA,TGCGCCAGCAGCGTGGTTGACCTGCCCACAGATACGCAGTATTTT,CASSVVDLPTDTQYF
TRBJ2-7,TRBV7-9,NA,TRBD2,TGTGCCAGCAGCACCCGGGACTCCGCGATCCTAGCGGGAGGCGAGCAGTACTTC,CASSTRDSAILAGGEQYF